The T cell receptor (beta chain) described here comes from a study of T-cell reconstitution after alpha-beta-depleted transplantation in children listed by TCRdb under 2016. In the study overall: Using TCR repertoire profiling, the study quantitatively followed how T-cell immune reconstitution unfolded in children after TCRalphabeta/CD19-depleted allogeneic hematopoietic cell transplantation.

The research as a whole found: The high TCRbeta diversity at day 60 in some patients was ascribed to recipient T cells and intrathymic progenitors that had survived conditioning. Hyperexpanded clone frequencies declined over subsequent months; after one year, T-cell counts and TCRbeta diversity were mostly attributed to newly produced T cells. Apparently early alphabetaT-cell count recovery about two months after transplant reportedly relied on only several hundred rapidly expanded clones derived from non-depleted graft cells.

This clonotype was counted many times. The antigen it binds to is not known. No base-level quality is on record; no much larger clone is a single base apart. The protocol used for the library was PCR. Sequenced using an Illumina HiSeq 2500. TCR library preparation used molecular barcoding, with unique molecular identifiers applied to normalize quantification of the TCRbeta repertoire. Clones were called with MiXCR by TCRdb after fastp trimmed the public reads at Q25, and only in-frame beta chains were retained. Entries that share a CDR3 protein sequence are merged under the most common genes and DNA. The sample records around 78,000 distinct CDR3 sequences, 13% to 15% of which are singletons. Jointly, the top ten make up about 26% of the sample. V is reduced by 6 bases and J by 5 bases, leaving a spacing of 14 bases between them. Looking up the germline V gene yields CDR1 SGHVS and CDR2 FQNEAQ. The CDR3 holds 13 amino acids from the cysteine to the phenylalanine. The sequence is cut down to CDR3 DNA, 39 bases in frame from base 1.

The treatment or condition label corresponds to: allogeneic hematopoietic cell transplantation with graft depleted of TCRalphabeta T cells and CD19 B cells. TCRalphabeta/CD19-depleted allogeneic hematopoietic cell grafts were given to the transplant recipients, all of whom were children. This receptor was identified in a male patient aged 2-15 years who had a stem cell transplant for acute lymphoblastic leukemia, so the T cells may come from the graft donor. Source: PBMCs, mostly from graft donor cells, taken 180 days after TCRalphabeta/CD19-depleted stem cell transplant. The rearranged chain carries TRBV7-8 and TRBJ2-7; the best D guess is TRBD1, with 6 bases matching. The CDR3 is CASRPRGKDEQYF. The DNA sequence reads TGTGCCAGCAGACCCAGGGGAAAGGACGAGCAGTACTTC.